The 11 T cell receptor beta chains presented below share a single source sample, sequenced in a study of T-cell memory formation after mild COVID-19. TCRdb used MiXCR to reprocess the 5' RACE reads, holding one entry per CDR3 protein. The sample holds 130,000 to 150,000 distinct CDR3 sequences, 6% to 7% seen once. The sample consisted of PBMCs or a T cell subset sorted from them (not recorded which). The source is an adult woman who had mild COVID-19 (a few samples of this study predate the infection). Cell type and time point are not known.

This clonotype occurred a few times. The CDR3 sequence: CASTFREFTEAFF. For the CDR3, the DNA is TGTGCCAGCACTTTTAGGGAGTTCACTGAAGCTTTCTTT. The chain joins TRBV12-3 or TRBV12-4 to TRBJ1-1; D remains ambiguous. The CDR3 has 13 amino acids. Trimming cost V 7 bases and J 4 bases, with 13 bases left between them.

The J gene is TRBJ2-5, the V gene TRBV3-1; TRBD2 matches at 8 bases. CDR3 length equals 14 residues. V lost 7 bases, J lost 5 bases, and 9 bases stayed unmatched. Germline values: CDR1 LGHDT, CDR2 YNNKEL (reference sequence). The CDR3 DNA follows: TGTGCCAGCACCCCCGGGAGGGCCTCCGAGACCCAGTACTTC. This gives the protein CASTPGRASETQYF.

This clonotype was recorded a few times. The V call is TRBV3-1, the J call TRBJ2-3; TRBD2 matches at 8 bases. V gave up 0 bases and J gave up 6 bases; unmatched junction bases: 11. CDR1 is LGHDT and CDR2 is YNNKEL in the germline V gene (reference sequence). The CDR3 length is 17 residues. DNA for the CDR3: TGTGCCAGCAGCCAAGATGGTAGCGGGACTAGTACGGATACGCAGTATTTT. Its translation: CASSQDGSGTSTDTQYF.

J is TRBJ1-5 and V is TRBV4-1; D not resolved. CDR1 MGHRA and CDR2 YSYEKL come from the germline V gene. The CDR3 runs 14 residues. The germline V and J ends were trimmed by 1 base and 3 bases, with 7 bases remaining between them. The CDR3 reads CASSQGHYNQPQHF. Written as DNA, the CDR3 is TGCGCCAGCAGCCAAGGACACTACAATCAGCCCCAGCATTTT.

This clonotype was picked up many times. This chain connects TRBV24-1 to TRBJ2-1; TRBD2 agrees at 9 bases. Germline assignment: CDR1 KGHDR and CDR2 SFDVKD. The junction had 8 bases not matched to a gene; V was cut back by 7 bases and J by 8 bases. The CDR3 spans 14 residues. The CDR3: CATSDPGTSYEQFF. DNA of the CDR3: TGTGCCACCAGCGATCCCGGGACTAGCTATGAGCAGTTCTTC.

This clonotype was observed many times. V usage is TRBV9 and J usage is TRBJ2-3; 10 bases are a match to TRBD2. Trimming removed 5 bases from V and 3 bases from J; junction bases left unmatched: 6. Germline values: CDR1 SGDLS, CDR2 YYNGEE. The CDR3 loop spans 15 amino acids. In nucleotides, the CDR3 is TGTGCCAGCAGGCCTAGCGGGAGTTTGACAGATACGCAGTATTTT. It codes for CASRPSGSLTDTQYF.

This clonotype showed up just a few times. V is TRBV3-1 and J is TRBJ1-1; possibly TRBD1 for D (5 bases). Germline V gene lookup returns CDR1 LGHDT and CDR2 YNNKEL (reference sequence). V shed 4 bases and J shed 4 bases, with 16 bases lying between them. This CDR3 is 15 amino acids long. CDR3 nucleotide sequence: TGTGCCAGCAGCCCAGCCGGCCTCGGGGGCACTGAAGCTTTCTTT. The encoded protein is CASSPAGLGGTEAFF.

This clonotype was found a few times. The chain combines TRBV20-1 with TRBJ2-7; D unresolved. V lost 4 bases and J 1 base, leaving 14 bases between the germline ends. CDR1 is DFQATT, CDR2 SNEGSKA, per germline (reference sequence). CDR3 length equals 14 residues. DNA of the CDR3: TGCAGTGCTAAGAGTCCCTGGGGTTCCTACGAGCAGTACTTC. Its translation is CSAKSPWGSYEQYF.

This clonotype has just a few counts. The chain recombines TRBV5-6 with TRBJ1-3, with 7 bases identical to TRBD1. The germline gives CDR1 SGHDT, CDR2 YYEEEE. The length of the CDR3 is 17 residues. Trimming at V came to 2 bases and at J to 1 base, leaving 9 bases not matched to a gene. The CDR3 nucleotides are TGTGCCAGCAGCTTCAAGGACAGGCAAAATTCTGGAAACACCATATATTTT. It yields the protein CASSFKDRQNSGNTIYF. The whole variable domain, remainder taken from reference TRBV5-6 and TRBJ1-3, is DAGVTQSPTHLIKTRGQQVTLRCSPKSGHDTVSWYQQALGQGPQFIFQYYEEEERQRGNFPDRFSGHQFPNYSSELNVNALLLGDSALYLCASSFKDRQNSGNTIYFGEGSWLTVV.

The chain has TRBV18 and TRBJ2-5; 14 nucleotides match TRBD2. Germline-derived CDR1 and CDR2 are KGHSH and LQKENI. Unmatched junction bases numbered 5, after V lost 6 bases and J lost 5 bases. This CDR3 is 15 amino acids long. The CDR3 region is CASSDGTSGSETQYF. The CDR3 nucleotides read TGTGCCAGCTCGGACGGGACTAGCGGGAGTGAGACCCAGTACTTC.

Only a few counts were recorded for this clonotype. The chain is built from TRBV27 and TRBJ1-5; D not resolved. The V gene's germline CDR1 is MNHEY and CDR2 SMNVEV (reference sequence). V was clipped by 6 bases and J by 5 bases, with 17 bases between them. The CDR3 contains 15 residues. In nucleotides, the CDR3 is TGTGCCAGCAGCAGAAAGGCCATTGGGGATCAGCCCCAGCATTTT. Its translation: CASSRKAIGDQPQHF.